Listed here are 5 T cell receptor beta chains from one sample, sequenced in a study of T cells after yellow fever vaccination. TCRdb re-called the 5' RACE reads with MiXCR, one entry per CDR3 protein. The sample includes 400,000 or so distinct CDR3 sequences, around 20% of them seen just once. The specimen was PBMCs, collected before the yellow fever booster vaccination. All receptors derive from a man aged 18-30 years who received the YFV17D yellow fever vaccine.

This clonotype was detected a few times. The gene calls are TRBV20-1 and TRBJ2-3, with 9 bases lining up with TRBD2. Germline V lookup: CDR1 DFQATT, CDR2 SNEGSKA (reference sequence). This CDR3 has 16 amino acids. The J segment lost 3 bases and the V segment lost 5 bases, leaving 12 bases of the junction unmatched. The CDR3 protein is CSAAGGGGVVTDTQYF. DNA of the CDR3: TGCAGTGCTGCGGGAGGGGGGGGCGTTGTAACAGATACGCAGTATTTT.

This clonotype was observed a handful of times. The genes are TRBV6-5 and TRBJ1-6; 9 nucleotides match TRBD1. The CDR3 runs 15 residues. J was trimmed by 9 bases and V by 6 bases; bases with no gene match: 9. Germline V gives CDR1 MNHEY, CDR2 SVGAGI. CDR3 protein: CASSGTGRGSSPLHF. The DNA for the CDR3 is TGTGCCAGCAGCGGGACAGGGAGGGGTAGTTCACCCCTCCACTTT.

The chain's CDR3 is CASSLGPAGELFF. The CDR3 region has the DNA TGTGCCAGCAGTTTAGGGCCGGCCGGGGAGCTGTTTTTT. The chain carries TRBV12-3 or TRBV12-4 and TRBJ2-2; D unclear. The ends were cut back, 1 base at V and 6 bases at J, with 6 bases in the middle. CDR3 length: 13 amino acids.

This clonotype showed up just a few times. The gene calls are TRBV5-1 and TRBJ2-5, with a weak D call TRBD1 (6 bases). CDR3 length: 12 amino acids. Trimming took 8 bases from V and 5 from J, leaving 13 bases between them. CDR1 SGHRS and CDR2 YFSETQ come from the germline V gene. CDR3 amino acids: CASKQGLETQYF. CDR3 bases: TGCGCCAGTAAACAGGGATTGGAGACCCAGTACTTC.

The chain couples TRBV20-1 to TRBJ1-3; D is unclear. The CDR3 is 14 amino acids. Per the germline V gene, CDR1 is DFQATT and CDR2 is SNEGSKA (reference sequence). V was shortened by 6 bases and J by 0 bases, with 12 bases between the two germline ends. The DNA of the CDR3 is TGCAGTGCGGGTTCACCCGGCTCTGGAAACACCATATATTTT. Its protein is CSAGSPGSGNTIYF.